The present T cell receptor beta chain was sequenced within a study of OX40 agonist ivuxolimab in advanced cancers. Sequencing was performed with immunoSEQ multiplex PCR; in TCRdb, only in-frame clones are kept and a portion is missing. The sample yields around 80,000 clones, about 86% seen once. Germline V gene lookup returns CDR1 SGHAT and CDR2 FQNNGV. Trimming shortened V by 5 bases and J by 5 bases, and 12 bases separated the two germline ends. The CDR3 extends over 13 amino acids. Material: CD4+ or CD8+ T cells sorted from blood, obtained in a trial of the OX40 agonist ivuxolimab. This chain uses TRBV11-2 with TRBJ2-5; the D gene is possibly TRBD1 (5 bases). This sequence was found in an adult with an advanced solid tumor such as melanoma, head and neck, liver or kidney cancer. The CDR3 is CASSQGRLETQYF. Written as DNA, the CDR3 is TGTGCCAGCAGCCAGGGCCGCTTGGAGACCCAGTACTTC.